These 21 T cell receptor beta chains originate from one sample sequenced in a study of CD4+ T cells in melanoma. The method was immunoSEQ multiplex PCR; TCRdb's version includes in-frame clones alone and lacks a portion of them. The table lists about 140,000 clones, about 90% of them singletons, with about 1.6% in the top ten. Source of these receptors: a human donor with melanoma.

V is TRBV5-6 and J is TRBJ1-6; D unresolved. The CDR3 is 14 residues long. Germline V gives CDR1 SGHDT, CDR2 YYEEEE. V lost 1 base and J 9 bases, leaving 11 bases between the germline ends. As DNA, the CDR3 is TGTGCCAGCAGCTTGTACGGGGTTCGTTCACCCCTCCACTTT. Translation: CASSLYGVRSPLHF.

The chain carries TRBV6-1 and TRBJ2-3; the D is unclear. The V gene lost 8 bases and the J gene lost 1 base, with 10 bases spanning the gap. This CDR3 has 13 amino acids. The germline gives CDR1 MNHNS, CDR2 SASEGT. In DNA form, the CDR3 reads TGTGCCAGCCTCTTTAGGGGCACAGATACGCAGTATTTT. This codes for CASLFRGTDTQYF.

V is TRBV19 and J is TRBJ1-1; no firm D call. V lost 6 bases and J 5 bases, leaving 19 bases between the germline ends. This CDR3 has 15 residues. CDR1 and CDR2 (germline): LNHDA, SQIVND (reference sequence). The CDR3 nucleotides read TGTGCCAGTAGGAATAAGGAAGGGCGTAGGACTGAAGCTTTCTTT. This encodes CASRNKEGRRTEAFF.

The J gene is TRBJ1-3, the V gene TRBV12-2. TRBV12-2 is a pseudogene segment. CDR3 length: 17 amino acids. The CDR3 DNA sequence: TGTGCAAGTCGCTTAAGACAGAGGGACCCCGTCGCAAACACCATATATTTT. It is translated as CASRLRQRDPVANTIYF.

The CDR3 bases are TGCGCCAGCAGCCTTGGCAGCAATCGGGACTATGGCTACACCTTC. This codes for CASSLGSNRDYGYTF. This rearrangement joins TRBV5-1 to TRBJ1-2; no definite D call. With 4 bases removed from V and 3 bases from J, the gap between germline ends came to 16 bases. This CDR3 region has 15 residues. CDR1 is SGHRS and CDR2 is YFSETQ in the germline V gene.

This chain links TRBV6-1 with TRBJ1-2; 7 positions match TRBD1. V was clipped by 6 bases and J by 2 bases; unmatched bases: 6. This CDR3 spans 14 amino acids. Germline values: CDR1 MNHNS, CDR2 SASEGT. In nucleotides, the CDR3 is TGTGCCAGCAGGACAGGGAGGGACAACTATGGCTACACCTTC. As protein: CASRTGRDNYGYTF.

The chain joins TRBV11-2 to TRBJ2-5, with 8 bases lining up with TRBD1. Germline loops: CDR1 SGHAT, CDR2 FQNNGV. V dropped 7 bases and J dropped 2; count of bases not matched to a gene: 3. The CDR3 sequence is 13 residues long. The CDR3 DNA follows: TGTGCCAGCACTAGGACAGGGCAAGAGACCCAGTACTTC. Translated: CASTRTGQETQYF.

The chain uses TRBV7-3 and TRBJ1-1; D not resolved. From germline, CDR1 is SGHTA and CDR2 FQGTGA. V was cut by 5 bases and J by 1 base, with 8 bases left in between. The CDR3 extends over 13 amino acids. This CDR3 reads CASSIRPNTEAFF. CDR3 bases: TGTGCCAGCAGCATCCGCCCGAACACTGAAGCTTTCTTT.

This chain connects TRBV19 to TRBJ2-1; no firm D call. Germline values: CDR1 LNHDA, CDR2 SQIVND (reference sequence). The CDR3 has 15 amino acids. V was shortened by 2 bases and J by 0 bases, with 8 bases between the two germline ends. For the CDR3, the DNA is TGTGCCAGTAGTATACCAGCGAGCTCCTACAATGAGCAGTTCTTC. Amino acids: CASSIPASSYNEQFF.

The chain has TRBV19 and TRBJ2-1; D is perhaps TRBD1 (5 bases). The CDR3 is 15 residues long. V was cut by 3 bases and J by 1 base, with 10 bases left in between. CDR1 LNHDA and CDR2 SQIVND come from the germline V gene (reference sequence). DNA of the CDR3: TGTGCCAGTAGTATCGGATCAGGGTCCTACAATGAGCAGTTCTTC. Translation: CASSIGSGSYNEQFF.

The CDR3 spells CAWSLHPGAEAFF. The CDR3 DNA follows: TGTGCCTGGAGCCTTCACCCGGGGGCTGAAGCTTTCTTT. The chain has TRBV30 and TRBJ1-1; possibly TRBD1 for D (5 bases). Germline CDR1 reads GTSNPN; CDR2 reads SVGIG (reference sequence). The CDR3 spans 13 residues. V was clipped by 3 bases and J by 6 bases, with 14 bases between them. Filled out from reference TRBV30 and TRBJ1-1, the complete variable domain reads SQTIHQWPATLVQPVGSPLSLECTVEGTSNPNLYWYRQAAGRGLQLLFYSVGIGQISSEVPQNLSASRPQDRQFILSSKKLLLSDSGFYLCAWSLHPGAEAFFGQGTRLTVV.

CDR3 amino acids: CAWGKGTANEKLFF. CDR3 nucleotide sequence: TGTGCCTGGGGTAAGGGTACGGCTAATGAAAAACTGTTTTTT. The chain couples TRBV30 to TRBJ1-4; no clear D. Trimming removed 5 bases at V and 3 bases at J, with 13 bases between. CDR3 size: 14 residues. The V gene's germline CDR1 is GTSNPN and CDR2 SVGIG (reference sequence).

This chain uses TRBV10-3 with TRBJ1-3; D not resolved. CDR3 length equals 12 residues. Germline CDR1 and CDR2: ENHRY and SYGVKD. The V gene lost 4 bases and the J gene lost 10 bases, with 11 bases spanning the gap. CDR3 coding DNA: TGTGCCATCAGTGTGTCGGAAAAGACCATATATTTT. Amino acids: CAISVSEKTIYF.

This chain links TRBV6-1 with TRBJ1-4; D not resolved. The germline V and J ends were trimmed by 2 bases and 8 bases, with 15 bases remaining between them. Per germline, CDR1 MNHNS and CDR2 SASEGT. There are 15 residues in the CDR3. The CDR3 DNA follows: TGTGCCAGCAGTGAAAACAGAGGTCTTCGGGAAAAACTGTTTTTT. Its translation: CASSENRGLREKLFF.

CDR3 sequence reads: CASSLAGGGNEQFF. In DNA form, the CDR3 reads TGTGCCAGCAGTCTAGCGGGGGGGGGAAATGAGCAGTTCTTC. The chain employs TRBV6-5 and TRBJ2-1, with TRBD2 matching 12 bases. Germline V gene sequence: CDR1 MNHEY, CDR2 SVGAGI. Trimming removed 5 bases from V and 7 bases from J; junction bases left unmatched: 3. This CDR3 is 14 amino acids long.

The chain links TRBV7-9 to TRBJ1-1; D ambiguous. Trimming shortened V by 5 bases and J by 4 bases, and 8 bases separated the two germline ends. The CDR3 length is 12 residues. The germline V gene encodes CDR1 SEHNR and CDR2 FQNEAQ (reference sequence). The DNA for the CDR3 is TGTGCCAGCAGCCCGGGTGGCACTGAAGCTTTCTTT. Translating it yields CASSPGGTEAFF.

The chain carries TRBV30 and TRBJ2-7; D could derive from TRBD1 or TRBD2 (5 bases each). Germline assignment: CDR1 GTSNPN and CDR2 SVGIG (reference sequence). Trimming removed 2 bases at V and 9 bases at J, with 11 bases between. The CDR3 length is 11 residues. The DNA of the CDR3 is TGTGCCTGGAGTTCTAGGGACGGGCAGTACTTC. Its translation: CAWSSRDGQYF.

The chain has TRBV5-1 and TRBJ2-7, with D unclear. This CDR3 region has 15 residues. Looked up from germline, CDR1 is SGHRS and CDR2 is YFSETQ. With 0 bases removed from V and 0 bases from J, the gap between germline ends came to 10 bases. CDR3: CASSLALTDSYEQYF. The CDR3 nucleotides are TGCGCCAGCAGCTTGGCCCTGACGGACTCCTACGAGCAGTACTTC.

The chain recombines TRBV7-3 with TRBJ2-5, with D unclear. Trimming pared 5 bases from V and 4 bases from J, leaving 14 bases between. The CDR3 length is 14 residues. Germline V gives CDR1 SGHTA, CDR2 FQGTGA. DNA for the CDR3: TGTGCCAGCAGCCCCAACGTAGGAGTAGAGACCCAGTACTTC. Encoded protein: CASSPNVGVETQYF. Based on the CDR3 plus reference TRBV7-3 and TRBJ2-5, the full variable domain is GAGVSQTPSNKVTEKGKYVELRCDPISGHTALYWYRQSLGQGPEFLIYFQGTGAADDSGLPNDRFFAVRPEGSVSTLKIQRTERGDSAVYLCASSPNVGVETQYFGPGTRLLVL.

CDR3 sequence: CASTERHTSGNTIYF. CDR3 bases: TGTGCCAGTACCGAGAGGCACACCTCTGGAAACACCATATATTTT. The V gene is TRBV19, the J gene TRBJ1-3; D is ambiguous. Germline V gene sequence: CDR1 LNHDA, CDR2 SQIVND (reference sequence). The CDR3 spans 15 residues. V lost 7 bases and J lost 0, with 13 bases in between.

This chain joins TRBV19 and TRBJ1-5; D gene uncertain. Germline values: CDR1 LNHDA, CDR2 SQIVND (reference sequence). The V and J ends lost 3 bases and 2 bases respectively, with 14 bases between them. The CDR3 is made up of 16 amino acids. CDR3 in DNA: TGTGCCAGTAGTATCGCCTCCAGTGGCGGCAATCAGCCCCAGCATTTT. Translation gives CASSIASSGGNQPQHF.